Listed here are 8 T cell receptor beta chains from one sample, sequenced in a study of T cell responses to AZD1222 COVID-19 vaccine (dated by TCRdb to the early 2020s). In light of the paper, this sample's time point label describes: baseline before first vaccination. Library preparation employed the immunoSEQ multiplex PCR assay. The immuneACCESS repertoire file appears here via TCRdb, limited to in-frame rearrangements. These files lack a portion of the clones; in checked studies, under half of the deficit traces to unresolved V genes, and the cause of the others is not known. The table for this sample lists about 66,000 clones; roughly 84% of them were counted only once. In total, the top ten clones hold around a sixth of the sample. The material was peripheral blood, obtained on day 0 of AZD1222 vaccination. These TCRs come from an adult in good health.

V gene TRBV11-3 combines with J gene TRBJ1-2; TRBD1 matches 9 bases. The length of the CDR3 is 15 residues. The ends lost 5 bases at V and 6 bases at J; junction bases unmatched: 10. Per germline, CDR1 SGHNT and CDR2 YENEEA. The CDR3 DNA is TGTGCCAGCAGCACCGGAACAGGGGGCAGGGATGGCTACACCTTC. It yields the protein CASSTGTGGRDGYTF.

V is TRBV5-1 and J is TRBJ2-7; tentatively, D is TRBD2 (9 bases). This CDR3 contains 15 residues. In germline, CDR1 is SGHRS, CDR2 YFSETQ. Trimming took 1 base from V and 6 from J, leaving 17 bases between them. CDR3 region: CASSLSSGTGGEQYF. CDR3 coding DNA: TGCGCCAGCAGCTTGTCTAGCGGGACAGGAGGCGAGCAGTACTTC.

The CDR3 protein is CAWRDHLDREAFF. As DNA, the CDR3 is TGTGCCTGGAGGGACCACCTGGACAGGGAGGCTTTCTTT. The chain uses TRBV30 and TRBJ1-1; 8 nucleotides agree with TRBD1. From germline, CDR1 is GTSNPN and CDR2 SVGIG (reference sequence). Unmatched junction bases numbered 11, after V lost 3 bases and J lost 11 bases. The CDR3 extends over 13 amino acids.

The table lists this clone with a count of one. The chain joins TRBV28 to TRBJ1-1, with D perhaps TRBD1 (6 bases). V was trimmed by 5 bases and J by 11 bases, leaving 21 bases between them. CDR3 length: 14 residues. In germline, CDR1 is MDHEN, CDR2 SYDVKM. The CDR3 reads CASSPGDHKLGAFF. As DNA, the CDR3 is TGTGCCAGCAGTCCAGGGGACCACAAACTGGGGGCTTTCTTT.

The chain joins TRBV7-3 to TRBJ2-3; 15 nucleotides line up with TRBD2. V lost 3 bases, J lost 4 bases, and 5 bases stayed unmatched. In germline, CDR1 is SGHTA, CDR2 FQGTGA. The CDR3 has 17 residues. CDR3 coding DNA: TGTGCCAGCAGCTTTGGGAGGACTAGCGGGGGGGCAGATACGCAGTATTTT. Its protein is CASSFGRTSGGADTQYF.

This rearrangement joins TRBV19 to TRBJ1-2; the match to TRBD1 covers 7 bases. CDR1 is LNHDA and CDR2 is SQIVND in the germline V gene (reference sequence). The CDR3 is 13 residues long. The V gene end was trimmed by 2 bases and the J gene end by 8 bases; junction bases not matched to a gene: 5. CDR3: CASSILTGEGYTF. CDR3 bases: TGTGCCAGTAGTATACTCACAGGGGAAGGCTACACCTTC.

The chain carries TRBV28 and TRBJ2-1, with no clear D. Germline CDR1 reads MDHEN; CDR2 reads SYDVKM. V gave up 1 base and J gave up 8 bases, with 12 bases separating them. CDR3 size: 14 residues. This chain's CDR3 is CASSLLGRAYEQFF. The CDR3 coding sequence is TGTGCCAGCAGTTTATTGGGTAGGGCCTATGAGCAGTTCTTC.

This chain joins TRBV7-9 and TRBJ1-5, with D unclear. The CDR3 has 16 amino acids. With 3 bases removed from V and 0 bases from J, the gap between germline ends came to 12 bases. Looked up from germline, CDR1 is SEHNR and CDR2 is FQNEAQ (reference sequence). CDR3 region: CASSFTDVYSNQPQHF. In DNA, the CDR3 is TGTGCCAGCAGCTTCACCGACGTATATAGCAATCAGCCCCAGCATTTT.